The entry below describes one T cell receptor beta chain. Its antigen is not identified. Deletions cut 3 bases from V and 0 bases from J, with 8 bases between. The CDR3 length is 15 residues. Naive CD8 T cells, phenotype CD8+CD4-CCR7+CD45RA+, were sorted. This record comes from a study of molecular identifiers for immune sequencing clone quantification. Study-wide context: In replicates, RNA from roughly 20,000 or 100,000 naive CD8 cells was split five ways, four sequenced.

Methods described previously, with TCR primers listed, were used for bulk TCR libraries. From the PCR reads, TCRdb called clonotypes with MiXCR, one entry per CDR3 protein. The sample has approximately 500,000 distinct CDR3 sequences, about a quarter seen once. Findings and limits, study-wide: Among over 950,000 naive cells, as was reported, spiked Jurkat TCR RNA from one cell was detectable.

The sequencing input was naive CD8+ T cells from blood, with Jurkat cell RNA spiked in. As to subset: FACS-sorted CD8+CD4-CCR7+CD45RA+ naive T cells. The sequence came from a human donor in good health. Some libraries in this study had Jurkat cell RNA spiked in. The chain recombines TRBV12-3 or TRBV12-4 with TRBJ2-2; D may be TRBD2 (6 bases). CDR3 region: CASSFVAANTGELFF. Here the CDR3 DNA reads TGTGCCAGCAGTTTCGTAGCGGCGAACACCGGGGAGCTGTTTTTT.